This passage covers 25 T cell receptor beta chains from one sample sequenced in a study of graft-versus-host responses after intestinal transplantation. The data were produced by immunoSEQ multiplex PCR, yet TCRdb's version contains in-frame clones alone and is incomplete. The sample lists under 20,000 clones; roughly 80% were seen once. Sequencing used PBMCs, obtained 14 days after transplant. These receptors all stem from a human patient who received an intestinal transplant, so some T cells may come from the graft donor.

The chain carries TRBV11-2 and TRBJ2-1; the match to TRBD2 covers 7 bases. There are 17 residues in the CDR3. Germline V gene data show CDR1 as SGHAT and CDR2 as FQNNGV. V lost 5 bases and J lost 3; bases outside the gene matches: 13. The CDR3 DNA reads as TGTGCCAGCAGCCTAGGGCGGTCGCTAGCGGTCTACAATGAGCAGTTCTTC. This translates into CASSLGRSLAVYNEQFF.

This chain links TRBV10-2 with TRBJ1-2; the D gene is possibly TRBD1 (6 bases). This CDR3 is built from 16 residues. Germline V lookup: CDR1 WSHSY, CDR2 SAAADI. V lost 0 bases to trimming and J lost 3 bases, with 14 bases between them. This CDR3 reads CASSESFRGVDYGYTF. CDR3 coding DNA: TGCGCCAGCAGTGAGTCGTTCAGGGGAGTTGACTATGGCTACACCTTC.

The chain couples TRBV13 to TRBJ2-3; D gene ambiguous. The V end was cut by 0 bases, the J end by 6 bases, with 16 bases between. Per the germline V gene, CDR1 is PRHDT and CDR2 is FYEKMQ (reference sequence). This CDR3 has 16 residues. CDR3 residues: CASSLGGLLEGDTQYF. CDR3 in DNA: TGTGCCAGCAGCTTAGGAGGCCTTCTCGAAGGGGATACGCAGTATTTT.

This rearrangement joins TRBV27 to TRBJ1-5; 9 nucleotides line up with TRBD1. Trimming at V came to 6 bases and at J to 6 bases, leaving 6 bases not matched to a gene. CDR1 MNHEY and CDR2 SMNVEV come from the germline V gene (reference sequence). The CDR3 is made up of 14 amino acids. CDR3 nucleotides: TGTGCCAGCAGGAGAACAGGGGGCACTCAGCCCCAGCATTTT. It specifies CASRRTGGTQPQHF.

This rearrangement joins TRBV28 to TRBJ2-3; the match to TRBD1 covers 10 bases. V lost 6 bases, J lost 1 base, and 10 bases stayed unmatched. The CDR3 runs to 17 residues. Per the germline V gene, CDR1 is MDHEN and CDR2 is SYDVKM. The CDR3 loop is CASRHEGQGRGTDTQYF. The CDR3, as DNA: TGTGCCAGCAGGCACGAGGGACAGGGGCGAGGCACAGATACGCAGTATTTT. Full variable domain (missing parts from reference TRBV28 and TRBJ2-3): DVKVTQSSRYLVKRTGEKVFLECVQDMDHENMFWYRQDPGLGLRLIYFSYDVKMKEKGDIPEGYSVSREKKERFSLILESASTNQTSMYLCASRHEGQGRGTDTQYFGPGTRLTVL.

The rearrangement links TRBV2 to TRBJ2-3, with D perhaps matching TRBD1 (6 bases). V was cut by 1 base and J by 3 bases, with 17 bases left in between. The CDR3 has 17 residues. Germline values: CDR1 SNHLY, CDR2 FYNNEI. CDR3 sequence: CASSEEAQGLKTDTQYF. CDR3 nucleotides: TGTGCCAGCAGTGAAGAGGCCCAGGGGCTTAAAACAGATACGCAGTATTTT.

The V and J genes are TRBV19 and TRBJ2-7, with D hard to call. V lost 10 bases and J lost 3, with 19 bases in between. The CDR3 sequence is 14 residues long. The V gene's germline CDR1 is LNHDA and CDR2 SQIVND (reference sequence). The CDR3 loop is CATSSLAPDYEQYF. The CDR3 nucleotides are TGTGCCACCTCCTCCCTGGCACCCGACTACGAGCAGTACTTC.

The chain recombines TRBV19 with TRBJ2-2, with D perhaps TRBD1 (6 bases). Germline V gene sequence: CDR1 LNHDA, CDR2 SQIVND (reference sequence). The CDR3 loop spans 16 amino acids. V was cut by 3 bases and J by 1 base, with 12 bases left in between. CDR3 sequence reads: CASSIVRTVNTGELFF. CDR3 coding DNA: TGTGCCAGTAGTATTGTCCGGACAGTGAACACCGGGGAGCTGTTTTTT. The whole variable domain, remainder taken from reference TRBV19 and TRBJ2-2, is DGGITQSPKYLFRKEGQNVTLSCEQNLNHDAMYWYRQDPGQGLRLIYYSQIVNDFQKGDIAEGYSVSREKKESFPLTVTSAQKNPTAFYLCASSIVRTVNTGELFFGEGSRLTVL.

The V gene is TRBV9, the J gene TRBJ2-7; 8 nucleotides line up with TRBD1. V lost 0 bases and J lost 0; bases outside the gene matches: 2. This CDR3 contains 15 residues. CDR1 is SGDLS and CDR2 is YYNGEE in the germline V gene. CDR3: CASSVGTGSSYEQYF. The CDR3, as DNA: TGTGCCAGCAGCGTAGGGACAGGGTCCTCCTACGAGCAGTACTTC. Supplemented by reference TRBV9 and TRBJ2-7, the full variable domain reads DSGVTQTPKHLITATGQRVTLRCSPRSGDLSVYWYQQSLDQGLQFLIQYYNGEERAKGNILERFSAQQFPDLHSELNLSSLELGDSALYFCASSVGTGSSYEQYFGPGTRLTVT.

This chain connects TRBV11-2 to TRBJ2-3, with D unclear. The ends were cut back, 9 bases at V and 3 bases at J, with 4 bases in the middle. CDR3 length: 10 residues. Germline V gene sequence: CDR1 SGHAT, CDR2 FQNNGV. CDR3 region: CASQTDTQYF. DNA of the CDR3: TGTGCCAGTCAGACAGATACGCAGTATTTT.

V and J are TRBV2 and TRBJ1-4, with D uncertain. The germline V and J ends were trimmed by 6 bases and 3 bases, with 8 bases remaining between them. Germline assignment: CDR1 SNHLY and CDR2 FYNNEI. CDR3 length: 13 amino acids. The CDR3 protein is CASRRASNEKLFF. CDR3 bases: TGTGCCAGCAGAAGGGCTTCTAATGAAAAACTGTTTTTT.

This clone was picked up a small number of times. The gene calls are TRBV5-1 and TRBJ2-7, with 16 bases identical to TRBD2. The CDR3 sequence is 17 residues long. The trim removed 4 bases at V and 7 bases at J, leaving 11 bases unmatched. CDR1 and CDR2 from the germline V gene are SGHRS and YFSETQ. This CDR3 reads CASSRFSGLAGGGEQYF. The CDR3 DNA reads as TGCGCCAGCAGCCGCTTCTCGGGACTAGCGGGAGGGGGGGAGCAGTACTTC.

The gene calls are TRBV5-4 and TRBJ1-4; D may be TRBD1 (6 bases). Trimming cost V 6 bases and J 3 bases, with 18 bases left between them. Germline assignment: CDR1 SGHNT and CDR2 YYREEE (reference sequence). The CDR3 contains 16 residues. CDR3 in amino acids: CASTWMGAPPNEKLFF. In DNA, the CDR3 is TGTGCCAGCACCTGGATGGGGGCACCCCCTAATGAAAAACTGTTTTTT.

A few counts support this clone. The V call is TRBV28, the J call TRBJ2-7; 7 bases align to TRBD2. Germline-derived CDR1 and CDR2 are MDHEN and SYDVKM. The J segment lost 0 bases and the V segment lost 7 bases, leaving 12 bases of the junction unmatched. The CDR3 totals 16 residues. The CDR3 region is CASTATGGLPSYEQYF. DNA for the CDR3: TGTGCCAGCACCGCGACGGGGGGACTCCCCTCCTACGAGCAGTACTTC.

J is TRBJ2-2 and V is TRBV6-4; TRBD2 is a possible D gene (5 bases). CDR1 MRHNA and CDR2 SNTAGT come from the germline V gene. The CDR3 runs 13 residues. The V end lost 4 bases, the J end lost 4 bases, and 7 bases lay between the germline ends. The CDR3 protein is CASSGGSTGELFF. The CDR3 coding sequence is TGTGCCAGCAGTGGTGGGAGCACCGGGGAGCTGTTTTTT.

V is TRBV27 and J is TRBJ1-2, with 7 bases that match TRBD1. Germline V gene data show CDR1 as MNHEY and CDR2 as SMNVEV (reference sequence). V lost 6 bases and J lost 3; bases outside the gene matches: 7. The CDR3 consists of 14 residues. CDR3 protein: CASSPTGEHYGYTF. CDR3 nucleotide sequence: TGTGCCAGCAGCCCTACAGGGGAGCACTATGGCTACACCTTC.

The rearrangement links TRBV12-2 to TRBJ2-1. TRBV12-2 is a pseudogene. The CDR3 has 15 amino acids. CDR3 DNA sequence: TGTGCAAGTCGCTTAGGGGATCCCCTTAACAATGAGCAGTTCTTC. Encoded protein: CASRLGDPLNNEQFF.

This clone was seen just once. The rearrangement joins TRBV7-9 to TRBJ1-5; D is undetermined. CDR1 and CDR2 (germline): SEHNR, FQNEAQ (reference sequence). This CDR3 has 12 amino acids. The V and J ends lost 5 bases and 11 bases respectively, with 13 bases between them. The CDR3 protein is CASSLTSGAQHF. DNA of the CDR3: TGTGCCAGCAGCCTAACGAGCGGGGCCCAGCATTTT.

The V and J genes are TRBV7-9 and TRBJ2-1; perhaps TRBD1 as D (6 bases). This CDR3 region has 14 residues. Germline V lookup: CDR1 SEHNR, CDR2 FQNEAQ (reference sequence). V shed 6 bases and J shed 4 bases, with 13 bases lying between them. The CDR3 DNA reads TGTGCCAGCAGTTTACCGACAGGTTACAATGAGCAGTTCTTC. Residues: CASSLPTGYNEQFF.

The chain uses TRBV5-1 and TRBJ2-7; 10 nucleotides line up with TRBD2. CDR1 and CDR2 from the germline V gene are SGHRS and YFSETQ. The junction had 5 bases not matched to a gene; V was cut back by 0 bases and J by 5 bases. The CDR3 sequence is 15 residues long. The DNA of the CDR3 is TGCGCCAGCAGCTTGGGGTCTAGCGGGAGCGACGAGCAGTACTTC. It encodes CASSLGSSGSDEQYF.

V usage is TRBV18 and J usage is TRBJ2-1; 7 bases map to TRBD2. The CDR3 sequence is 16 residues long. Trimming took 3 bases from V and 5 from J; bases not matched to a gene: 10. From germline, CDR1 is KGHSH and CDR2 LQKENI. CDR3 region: CASSPPATSPHNEQFF. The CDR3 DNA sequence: TGTGCCAGCTCACCCCCGGCGACTAGCCCCCACAATGAGCAGTTCTTC.

CDR3 loop: CASSRFPGAGSVDTEAFF. In DNA form, the CDR3 reads TGCGCCAGCAGCCGCTTCCCAGGGGCAGGGTCGGTGGACACTGAAGCTTTCTTT. V gene TRBV4-1 combines with J gene TRBJ1-1, with D possibly being TRBD1 (6 bases). V was cut by 4 bases and J by 3 bases, with 24 bases left in between. CDR3 length equals 18 residues. Germline V gene data show CDR1 as MGHRA and CDR2 as YSYEKL.

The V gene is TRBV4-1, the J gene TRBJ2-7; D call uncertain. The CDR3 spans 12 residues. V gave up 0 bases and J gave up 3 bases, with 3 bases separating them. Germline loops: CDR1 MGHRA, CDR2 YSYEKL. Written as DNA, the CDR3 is TGCGCCAGCAGCCAAGATGGCTACGAGCAGTACTTC. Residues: CASSQDGYEQYF.

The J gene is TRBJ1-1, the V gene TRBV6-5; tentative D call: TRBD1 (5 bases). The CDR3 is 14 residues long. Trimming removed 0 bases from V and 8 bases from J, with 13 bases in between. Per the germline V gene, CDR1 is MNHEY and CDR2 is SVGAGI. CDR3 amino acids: CASSYSTGREEAFF. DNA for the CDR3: TGTGCCAGCAGTTACTCGACGGGACGGGAAGAAGCTTTCTTT.

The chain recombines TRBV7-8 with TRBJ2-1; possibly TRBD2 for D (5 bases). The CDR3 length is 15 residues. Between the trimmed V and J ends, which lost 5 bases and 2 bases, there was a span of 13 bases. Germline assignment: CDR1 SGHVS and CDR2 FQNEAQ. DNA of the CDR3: TGTGCCAGCAGCCCGAGGACTTATACCTACAATGAGCAGTTCTTC. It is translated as CASSPRTYTYNEQFF.